These 9 T cell receptor beta chains came from one sample sequenced in a study of cytomegalovirus exposure and HLA in healthy donors. PCR involved 60 Vbeta and 13 Jbeta primers. Repertoires were generated with immunoSEQ multiplex PCR, while TCRdb's copy carries only in-frame clones and drops some. The sample yields around 200,000 clones, 82% seen once. Sequencing was done on a sample of PBMCs. Receptor source: a middle-aged man in good health and CMV-seropositive.

This chain connects TRBV4-1 to TRBJ2-1; 9 nucleotides agree with TRBD2. V was pared by 4 bases and J by 7 bases, with 5 bases of the junction left unmatched. In germline, CDR1 is MGHRA, CDR2 YSYEKL. The CDR3 loop spans 14 amino acids. CDR3 nucleotides: TGCGCCAGCAGCCTTCCGCGGGGGGGTAATGAGCAGTTCTTC. It codes for CASSLPRGGNEQFF.

The chain employs TRBV29-1 and TRBJ2-3; 8 nucleotides agree with TRBD2. Germline CDR1 SQVTM, CDR2 ANQGSEA. J gave up 0 bases and V 6 bases, and 8 bases lay outside the gene matches. This CDR3 is built from 15 residues. CDR3 DNA: TGCAGCGTCCAACTAGCGGCCTCTAGCACAGATACGCAGTATTTT. Its protein is CSVQLAASSTDTQYF.

This clone has a single count. This chain joins TRBV4-1 and TRBJ1-5, with TRBD1 as a possible D gene (5 bases). The CDR3 consists of 16 residues. The germline V gene has CDR1 MGHRA and CDR2 YSYEKL. V was pared by 0 bases and J by 7 bases, with 16 bases between. The CDR3 here is CASSQDRGAIGQPQHF. Here the CDR3 DNA reads TGCGCCAGCAGCCAAGATAGGGGCGCGATCGGACAGCCCCAGCATTTT.

This clone has just one count. This CDR3 is CASEQGGTGELFF. CDR3 nucleotides: TGCGCCAGCGAACAGGGTGGGACCGGGGAGCTGTTTTTT. V gene TRBV5-1 combines with J gene TRBJ2-2, with D maybe TRBD1 (6 bases). CDR1 is SGHRS, CDR2 YFSETQ, per germline. The CDR3 is 13 amino acids. The V end lost 7 bases, the J end lost 5 bases, and 12 bases lay between the germline ends.

This clone was observed a handful of times. The chain has TRBV7-9 and TRBJ2-4; D may be TRBD2 (5 bases). The CDR3 contains 19 residues. From germline, CDR1 is SEHNR and CDR2 FQNEAQ (reference sequence). Trimming cost V 1 base and J 2 bases, with 21 bases left between them. CDR3 DNA: TGTGCCAGCAGCTTAGAGACGGGATTCAGTGTCGGTACCAAAAACATTCAGTACTTC. It codes for CASSLETGFSVGTKNIQYF.

The J gene is TRBJ2-1, the V gene TRBV7-9; 10 positions match TRBD1. There are 17 residues in the CDR3. Germline CDR1 is SEHNR and CDR2 is FQNEAQ (reference sequence). Unmatched junction bases numbered 13, after V lost 4 bases and J lost 7 bases. The CDR3 sequence is CASSWPPLGQGINEQFF. As DNA, the CDR3 is TGTGCCAGCAGCTGGCCCCCCCTGGGACAGGGGATTAATGAGCAGTTCTTC.

This CDR3 is CASSQVETLNTEAFF. The CDR3 DNA follows: TGCGCCAGCAGCCAAGTGGAGACGTTGAACACTGAAGCTTTCTTT. The chain has TRBV4-1 and TRBJ1-1, with no clear D. The CDR3 loop spans 15 amino acids. Trimming pared 1 base from V and 0 bases from J, leaving 9 bases between. Per germline, CDR1 MGHRA and CDR2 YSYEKL.

The chain is built from TRBV2 and TRBJ2-5; D remains ambiguous. The V gene's germline CDR1 is SNHLY and CDR2 FYNNEI. The V end lost 4 bases, the J end lost 1 base, and 10 bases lay between the germline ends. The CDR3 consists of 14 residues. The CDR3 region has the DNA TGTGCCAGCAGTGCCCGAAGGAGCCAAGAGACCCAGTACTTC. Amino acid sequence: CASSARRSQETQYF.

The chain links TRBV27 to TRBJ1-4; 9 bases fit TRBD1. Germline lookup yields CDR1 MNHEY and CDR2 SMNVEV (reference sequence). The CDR3 is 15 residues long. V was clipped by 5 bases and J by 6 bases; unmatched bases: 7. CDR3 in DNA: TGTGCCAGCAGTCCATTGACAGGGGGGGATGAAAAACTGTTTTTT. This codes for CASSPLTGGDEKLFF.